The rows below give T cell receptor beta chains drawn from one sample of a study of PD-L1 blockade in urothelial cancer. TCRdb keeps only in-frame clones here, not all; method: immunoSEQ multiplex PCR. This table holds some 120,000 clones, around 90% found once. The sample here was PBMCs, taken around atezolizumab (anti-PD-L1) treatment. The receptors derive from a man aged 55-75 years with urothelial cancer. The CDR3 runs from the conserved cysteine through the conserved F or W. Each record gives: CDR3 protein, J gene, clone size, V gene, CDR3 length. Size is omitted from some rows. Given values are once, few, many or a class for expanded clones.

CASSFQGANYGYTF | TRBJ1-2 | - | TRBV19 | 14
CASSATTAGGAYEQYF | TRBJ2-7 | - | TRBV4-2 | 16
CAWRGQAVGTQYF | TRBJ2-5 | - | TRBV30 | 13
CASSVPVQPNTEAFF | TRBJ1-1 | once | TRBV9 | 15
CASSSRGTGEQYF | TRBJ2-7 | - | TRBV11-3 | 13
CASSDLGEGELFF | TRBJ2-2 | - | TRBV7-3 | 13
CASSFRSGSLEQYF | TRBJ2-7 | - | TRBV28 | 14
CASSTTAGTGPEGYTF | TRBJ1-2 | - | TRBV5-1 | 16
CASSLGSVIGGGPNEQFF | TRBJ2-1 | - | TRBV7-2 | 18
CASSSGLAGGGEQYF | TRBJ2-7 | - | TRBV6-5 | 15
CASSYSSGAWNEQFF | TRBJ2-1 | - | TRBV6-5 | 15
CATRVGAWQGASSMNTGELFF | TRBJ2-2 | - | TRBV15 | 21
CASSLEGVNTGELFF | TRBJ2-2 | - | TRBV5-1 | 15
CASSLGGQATYEQYF | TRBJ2-7 | - | TRBV11-2 | 15
CASSPTLAGAYTDTQYF | TRBJ2-3 | - | TRBV7-8 | 17
CASSAGIRGSGANVLTF | TRBJ2-6 | - | TRBV6-1 | 17
CASRLAPGPNPYEQYF | TRBJ2-7 | - | TRBV11-2 | 16
CASSPPGGAMNTEAFF | TRBJ1-1 | - | TRBV18 | 16
CASSSQGYEQYF | TRBJ2-7 | - | TRBV7-9 | 12
CASSLVGADTQYF | TRBJ2-3 | - | TRBV7-2 | 13
CASSLIGAGGPVTQYF | TRBJ2-5 | - | TRBV5-4 | 16
CASNRASGPQETQYF | TRBJ2-5 | - | TRBV27 | 15
CASSSPRQGLGLSQFF | TRBJ2-1 | - | TRBV7-2 | 16
CASRVSSGSLTGELFF | TRBJ2-2 | - | TRBV5-4 | 16
CASSEVAGGTNEKLFF | TRBJ1-4 | - | TRBV6-1 | 16
CASSSSSGRLTGELFF | TRBJ2-2 | once | TRBV5-1 | 16
CASSQDPTGTSGRADEQFF | TRBJ2-1 | - | TRBV4-3 | 19
CAWSVLGPNTEAFF | TRBJ1-1 | - | TRBV30 | 14
CASREAAYSNQPQHF | TRBJ1-5 | - | TRBV6-1 | 15
CSALDNEQFF | TRBJ2-1 | once | TRBV20-1 | 10
CASSIGQGDGYTF | TRBJ1-2 | - | TRBV19 | 13